What follows are 7 T cell receptor beta chains derived from one specimen sequenced in a study of prognosis after radiotherapy for stage I lung cancer. The TCR beta CDR3 region was amplified from genomic DNA, with two rounds of multiplex PCR being used for the amplification. Primers targeting each individual TRBV and TRBJ gene were applied in first-round PCR. MiXCR was run by TCRdb on the multiplex PCR reads, yielding one entry per CDR3 protein. The table shows around 56,000 distinct CDR3 sequences, with roughly 29% occurring only once. The sequencing here drew on PBMCs, taken before or after stereotactic body radiation therapy (not recorded which). The receptors come from a donor over 45 with non-small cell lung cancer.

In this sample, this clonotype turned up many times. J is TRBJ2-2 and V is TRBV10-3, with a tentative D call TRBD1 (6 bases). V was trimmed by 3 bases and J by 6 bases, leaving 11 bases between them. CDR3 length: 14 residues. CDR1 ENHRY and CDR2 SYGVKD come from the germline V gene. CDR3 amino acids: CAISETPGAGELFF. CDR3 DNA sequence: TGTGCCATCAGTGAAACCCCAGGGGCCGGGGAGCTGTTTTTT.

This clonotype was counted at least ten times. The chain recombines TRBV9 with TRBJ2-5; 7 bases line up with TRBD1. This CDR3 has 13 amino acids. V shed 3 bases, J shed 7 bases, and the junction held 6 bases outside the gene matches. CDR1 is SGDLS, CDR2 YYNGEE, per germline. The CDR3, as DNA: TGTGCCAGCAGCGAGGGGGCAGGGGGGACCCAGTACTTC. Amino acids: CASSEGAGGTQYF.

This clonotype was seen many times. This chain uses TRBV5-1 with TRBJ2-3; the D is unclear. The germline V gene encodes CDR1 SGHRS and CDR2 YFSETQ. The CDR3 has 15 amino acids. V was trimmed by 6 bases and J by 3 bases, leaving 17 bases between them. The CDR3 DNA reads TGCGCCAGCACCATCAATCCCCTCGCTACAGATACGCAGTATTTT. This codes for CASTINPLATDTQYF.

This clonotype occurred many times. The V call is TRBV6-4, the J call TRBJ1-2; TRBD1 aligns across 9 bases. The V gene end was trimmed by 3 bases and the J gene end by 8 bases; junction bases not matched to a gene: 10. The germline CDR1 and CDR2 sequences are MRHNA and SNTAGT. There are 15 residues in the CDR3. The CDR3 region is CASSETGTGRGGYTF. The CDR3 bases are TGTGCCAGCAGTGAAACCGGGACAGGGAGAGGCGGCTACACCTTC.

About this clonotype itself: A much larger clone lies one base from this, so it may be a read error. This chain links TRBV5-4 with TRBJ1-4, with D possibly TRBD1 on 5 matching bases. The V and J ends lost 0 bases and 3 bases respectively, with 9 bases between them. In germline, CDR1 is SGHNT, CDR2 YYREEE (reference sequence). The CDR3 runs 15 residues. As DNA, the CDR3 is TGTGCCAGCAGCTTGGAGTGGGGCTCTAATGAAAAACTGTTTTTT. Amino acids: CASSLEWGSNEKLFF.

In its sample, this clonotype was seen many times. This chain connects TRBV2 to TRBJ2-1; 8 positions agree with TRBD2. V trimming: 10 bases; J trimming: 1 base; junction bases outside the gene matches: 6. CDR1 SNHLY and CDR2 FYNNEI come from the germline V gene. CDR3 length: 14 residues. The CDR3 sequence: CATERLASYNEQFF. CDR3 bases: TGTGCCACAGAAAGACTAGCGTCCTACAATGAGCAGTTCTTC. Full variable domain (rest looked up from reference TRBV2 and TRBJ2-1): EPEVTQTPSHQVTQMGQEVILRCVPISNHLYFYWYRQILGQKVEFLVSFYNNEISEKSEIFDDQFSVERPDGSNFTLKIRSTKLEDSAMYFCATERLASYNEQFFGPGTRLTVL.

This clonotype was detected ten times or more. One end of the junction does not line up with germline, which may come from a read error. The chain carries TRBV6-1 and TRBJ1-4, with TRBD1 as a possible D gene (6 bases). This CDR3 has 15 amino acids. CDR1 and CDR2 (germline): MNHNS, SASEGT. Here the CDR3 DNA reads TGTGCCAGTTCAGCCGGGGGGGCGGTTAATGAAAAACCGTTTTTT. Translated: CASSAGGAVNEKPFF.